The clone carrying this T cell receptor (beta chain) was recorded a few times. Using immunoSEQ multiplex PCR, the repertoire was profiled, and TCRdb retains in-frame clones only, with some absent. The table lists 4,000 to 5,000 clones, around 78% of them singletons. The record originates from a study of immune cell composition in non-small cell lung cancer. Frozen unsorted single-cell suspensions supplied the genomic DNA. This CDR3 comprises 17 residues. Losses at the gene ends were 5 bases for V and 0 bases for J; bases not matched to a gene: 8. Germline V gives CDR1 LNHDA, CDR2 SQIVND (reference sequence).

The specimen was lung tumor tissue. This chain joins TRBV19 and TRBJ2-5; 11 bases map to TRBD2. This receptor was obtained from a human donor with non-small cell lung cancer. CDR3 region: CASSASPGLADQETQYF. DNA of the CDR3: TGTGCCAGTAGTGCCTCTCCGGGACTAGCGGACCAAGAGACCCAGTACTTC.